The sample holds a few counts of the clone carrying this T cell receptor beta chain. This sample is drawn from a study of blood T cells in healthy people across ages. Germline assignment: CDR1 MNHEY and CDR2 SVGAGI. This CDR3 spans 15 amino acids. Trimming took 2 bases from V and 0 from J, leaving 8 bases between them. Primed by a sample-barcoded 5' primer and a J-beta primer mix, a second PCR proceeded for roughly 7 to 11 cycles. There were at least 3 million CDR3-containing paired-end reads obtained from each sample. TCRdb recomputed calls from the 5' RACE reads with MiXCR, one row per CDR3 protein. The data contain under 800,000 distinct CDR3 sequences, over 20% of them seen just once; the ten biggest clones take up 3.5% to 4%.

This clonotype was obtained from a man between 70 and 80 years old in good health. The chain carries TRBV6-5 and TRBJ2-1, with D perhaps TRBD2 (6 bases). The sample taken for sequencing was blood. CDR3 DNA sequence: TGTGCCAGCAGTTACGCCGGGAGCTCCTACAATGAGCAGTTCTTC. Translation gives CASSYAGSSYNEQFF.